Shown below are 16 T cell receptor beta chains from a single sample sequenced in a study of T cells after yellow fever vaccination. TCRdb re-called the 5' RACE reads with MiXCR, one entry per CDR3 protein. This table has some 200,000 distinct CDR3 sequences, about 3% appearing once. The sequencing used CD4+ T cells sorted from PBMCs, collected 10 days after the yellow fever booster vaccination. The receptor source for this set is a man in his late teens or twenties who received the YFV17D yellow fever vaccine.

This clonotype was recorded many times. V is TRBV20-1 and J is TRBJ1-1, with a possible D match to TRBD1 (5 bases). Germline V gives CDR1 DFQATT, CDR2 SNEGSKA (reference sequence). Trimming took 3 bases from V and 1 from J, leaving 6 bases between them. There are 12 residues in the CDR3. CDR3 residues: CSARDTNTEAFF. For the CDR3, the DNA is TGCAGTGCTAGGGACACGAACACTGAAGCTTTCTTT.

This clonotype appeared a few times. V is TRBV7-9 and J is TRBJ1-6; D perhaps matches TRBD1 (5 bases). This CDR3 has 16 residues. Trimming took 5 bases from V and 9 from J, leaving 20 bases between them. The germline gives CDR1 SEHNR, CDR2 FQNEAQ (reference sequence). CDR3 sequence reads: CASSLSVGAEGSPLHF. CDR3 bases: TGTGCCAGCAGCCTGTCCGTTGGGGCTGAGGGTTCACCCCTCCACTTT.

This clonotype was picked up many times. The gene calls are TRBV7-8 and TRBJ2-7; TRBD1 might be the D (6 bases). There are 14 residues in the CDR3. Per germline, CDR1 SGHVS and CDR2 FQNEAQ. Trimming cost V 5 bases and J 2 bases, with 13 bases left between them. CDR3 residues: CASSTWTETYEQYF. DNA for the CDR3: TGTGCCAGCAGCACTTGGACAGAAACCTACGAGCAGTACTTC.

This clonotype came up many times. CDR3 region: CASSLGAEQYF. In DNA, the CDR3 is TGTGCCAGCAGCTTAGGAGCCGAGCAGTACTTC. This rearrangement joins TRBV7-2 to TRBJ2-7; D is undetermined. Germline V gene sequence: CDR1 SGHTA, CDR2 FQGNSA. The CDR3 is 11 amino acids. Deletions cut 1 base from V and 6 bases from J, with 4 bases between.

Only a few counts were recorded for this clonotype. V and J are TRBV25-1 and TRBJ2-7; D is ambiguous. Germline V gives CDR1 MGHDK, CDR2 SYGVNS. There are 14 residues in the CDR3. Trimming cost V 2 bases and J 3 bases, with 11 bases left between them. CDR3: CASSEPGRIYEQYF. CDR3 DNA sequence: TGTGCCAGCAGTGAACCTGGACGAATCTACGAGCAGTACTTC.

This clonotype was picked up a small number of times. J is TRBJ1-5 and V is TRBV20-1, with a tentative D call TRBD1 (5 bases). This CDR3 spans 13 amino acids. V gave up 0 bases and J gave up 7 bases, with 10 bases separating them. Germline assignment: CDR1 DFQATT and CDR2 SNEGSKA (reference sequence). This CDR3 reads CSARDRGFQPQHF. The CDR3 nucleotides are TGCAGTGCTAGAGATAGGGGTTTCCAGCCCCAGCATTTT.

J is TRBJ2-7 and V is TRBV28, with D unclear. The ends were cut back, 2 bases at V and 0 bases at J, with 8 bases in the middle. This CDR3 region has 14 residues. Looked up from germline, CDR1 is MDHEN and CDR2 is SYDVKM. The CDR3 DNA follows: TGTGCCAGCAGTTTAGTGCTGAGCTCCTACGAGCAGTACTTC. It encodes CASSLVLSSYEQYF.

There are a few counts of this clonotype. V gene TRBV5-1 combines with J gene TRBJ1-2; the D gene is possibly TRBD1 (6 bases). The CDR3 spans 14 residues. V lost 0 bases to trimming and J lost 2 bases, with 8 bases between them. Looked up from germline, CDR1 is SGHRS and CDR2 is YFSETQ. This CDR3 reads CASSLDTGNYGYTF. CDR3 coding DNA: TGCGCCAGCAGCTTGGACACAGGGAACTATGGCTACACCTTC.

V is TRBV15 and J is TRBJ1-5; 7 bases match TRBD1. The CDR3 loop spans 14 amino acids. V lost 4 bases, J lost 7 bases, and 7 bases stayed unmatched. In germline, CDR1 is LNHNV, CDR2 YYDKDF (reference sequence). The CDR3 region is CATSTYLTGQPQHF. The CDR3 DNA reads TGTGCCACCAGCACCTACTTGACAGGGCAGCCCCAGCATTTT.

This clonotype was seen ten or more times. V gene TRBV20-1 combines with J gene TRBJ2-4; the D gene is possibly TRBD2 (7 bases). Per the germline V gene, CDR1 is DFQATT and CDR2 is SNEGSKA (reference sequence). The CDR3 totals 12 residues. V was shortened by 3 bases and J by 9 bases, with 12 bases between the two germline ends. CDR3 nucleotides: TGCAGTGCTAGCGGGGGGCTTAGCATTCAGTACTTC. Translating gives CSASGGLSIQYF.

This clonotype was counted many times. The chain employs TRBV3-1 and TRBJ2-5; D possibly corresponds to TRBD2 (5 bases). V lost 4 bases to trimming and J lost 1 base, with 13 bases between them. Germline V gives CDR1 LGHDT, CDR2 YNNKEL (reference sequence). This CDR3 spans 15 amino acids. CDR3 sequence (DNA): TGTGCCAGCAGCCCCGGGGTGGCAGGCCAAGAGACCCAGTACTTC. Protein sequence: CASSPGVAGQETQYF.

This clonotype has only a few counts. The chain carries TRBV20-1 and TRBJ2-3; possibly TRBD1 for D (6 bases). Trimming left V 4 bases short and J 1 base short, with 18 bases between. The germline V gene encodes CDR1 DFQATT and CDR2 SNEGSKA (reference sequence). The CDR3 loop spans 16 amino acids. The CDR3 bases are TGCAGTGCTATGGATCCCGGGACATTACGCACAGATACGCAGTATTTT. Its protein is CSAMDPGTLRTDTQYF.

In its sample, this clonotype was seen many times. The V call is TRBV5-1, the J call TRBJ2-1; possibly TRBD1 for D (6 bases). Germline CDR1 is SGHRS and CDR2 is YFSETQ. The CDR3 spans 16 residues. Trimming stripped 4 bases from V and 5 bases from J, with 19 bases between. CDR3 sequence (DNA): TGCGCCAGCAGCCTGGAAGGTAGGGGGAGCCACAATGAGCAGTTCTTC. Its protein is CASSLEGRGSHNEQFF.

This clonotype was seen a few times. This chain connects TRBV7-2 to TRBJ2-7; 9 nucleotides align to TRBD1. V lost 5 bases, J lost 0 bases, and 11 bases stayed unmatched. The CDR3 is 17 amino acids. Germline V gene sequence: CDR1 SGHTA, CDR2 FQGNSA. The CDR3 coding sequence is TGTGCCAGCAGCCGAACCGGGACAGGGTTAAGCTCCTACGAGCAGTACTTC. Protein product: CASSRTGTGLSSYEQYF.

In DNA form, the CDR3 reads TGTGCCAGCAGCAAAGGTTCGGCCCCGGATGGGGGAAACACCATATATTTT. Its protein is CASSKGSAPDGGNTIYF. The chain combines TRBV21-1 with TRBJ1-3; the D call TRBD1 from the table was never checked on the DNA. TRBV21-1 is deemed a pseudogene. This CDR3 has 17 residues.

This clonotype was found many times. The chain carries TRBV4-3 and TRBJ1-1, with TRBD1 identical over 9 bases. The germline V gene has CDR1 LGHNA and CDR2 YSLEER. V lost 8 bases, J lost 2 bases, and 6 bases stayed unmatched. The CDR3 spans 14 residues. In DNA, the CDR3 is TGCGCCAGCGGTTATACAGGGGGCAACACTGAAGCTTTCTTT. It is translated as CASGYTGGNTEAFF.